A selection of T cell receptor beta chains follows, all from one sample in a study of cytotoxic CD8 clonotypes in ibrutinib-treated CLL. Using immunoSEQ multiplex PCR, the repertoire was profiled, and TCRdb retains in-frame clones only, with some absent. The repertoire has some 120,000 clones, around 84% of them found once; the top ten carry less than 4%. This sample comprised PBMCs, obtained after 24 months of ibrutinib treatment. These TCRs come from a human donor with chronic lymphocytic leukemia. CDR3s include the opening cysteine and the closing phenylalanine or tryptophan. D genes are given only for firm matches. Clone size appears in some rows only: once, few, many, or a class for an expanded clone.

CDR3 protein,CDR3 DNA,J gene,D gene,V gene,clone size
CASRQRQGNTEAFF,TGTGCCAGTAGGCAGCGACAGGGAAACACTGAAGCTTTCTTT,TRBJ1-1,TRBD1,TRBV19,-
CASSIGQHYGYTF,TGTGCCAGCAGTATCGGACAGCACTATGGCTACACCTTC,TRBJ1-2,-,TRBV6-5,-
CASRGSTQETQYF,TGTGCCAGCAGGGGCAGTACCCAAGAGACCCAGTACTTC,TRBJ2-5,-,TRBV25-1,-
CASSLVAGANSPLHF,TGTGCCAGCAGCTTAGTAGCGGGGGCTAATTCACCCCTCCACTTT,TRBJ1-6,-,TRBV7-9,few
CASSLVGNYGYTF,TGTGCCAGCAGCTTGGTGGGGAACTATGGCTACACCTTC,TRBJ1-2,-,TRBV7-2,-
CASSLVGVVNSPLHF,TGTGCCAGCAGTTTAGTGGGGGTGGTGAATTCACCCCTCCACTTT,TRBJ1-6,-,TRBV27,-
CASRPNWQFLNTGELFF,TGCGCCAGCCGGCCTAATTGGCAGTTTTTGAACACCGGGGAGCTGTTTTTT,TRBJ2-2,-,TRBV5-1,-
CASSLTDQPQHF,TGTGCCAGCAGCTTAACAGATCAGCCCCAGCATTTT,TRBJ1-5,-,TRBV11-2,-
CASSAGQGGVDTQYF,TGTGCCAGCAGCGCGGGACAGGGGGGGGTTGATACGCAGTATTTT,TRBJ2-3,TRBD1,TRBV5-4,-
CASRQDLGTDTQYF,TGTGCCAGCAGACAAGACCTGGGCACAGATACGCAGTATTTT,TRBJ2-3,-,TRBV7-9,once
CASRLVSVGPYEQYF,TGTGCCAGCAGATTGGTATCTGTGGGACCCTACGAGCAGTACTTC,TRBJ2-7,-,TRBV5-6,-
CASSGSSPLHF,TGTGCCAGCAGCGGCTCCTCACCCCTCCACTTT,TRBJ1-6,-,TRBV2,-
CASSFGSTDTQYF,TGTGCCAGCAGCTTTGGGAGCACAGATACGCAGTATTTT,TRBJ2-3,-,TRBV7-2,-
CASSFLTATYEQYF,TGTGCCAGCAGTTTCTTGACAGCTACCTACGAGCAGTACTTC,TRBJ2-7,-,TRBV27,-
CASSPRVAGNQPQHF,TGCGCCAGCAGCCCTCGGGTGGCGGGCAATCAGCCCCAGCATTTT,TRBJ1-5,-,TRBV4-3,-
CASSLGWDRSSLETQYF,TGCGCCAGCAGCTTGGGTTGGGACAGGTCGTCCCTAGAGACCCAGTACTTC,TRBJ2-5,TRBD1,TRBV5-1,-
CASSLARRSYGYTF,TGTGCCAGCAGCTTAGCGCGGCGCAGCTATGGCTACACCTTC,TRBJ1-2,-,TRBV7-2,once
CASRRDRGAYEQYF,TGTGCCAGCAGAAGGGACAGGGGGGCCTACGAGCAGTACTTC,TRBJ2-7,TRBD1,TRBV2,-
CASSPPPDSYNEQFF,TGTGCCAGCAGCCCGCCGCCGGACTCCTACAATGAGCAGTTCTTC,TRBJ2-1,-,TRBV5-6,-
CASSESSGGVGNIQYF,TGTGCCAGCAGTGAATCAAGCGGGGGGGTCGGAAACATTCAGTACTTC,TRBJ2-4,TRBD2,TRBV2,-
CASSLGLGGTDTQYF,TGTGCCAGCAGCTTAGGACTAGGGGGCACAGATACGCAGTATTTT,TRBJ2-3,TRBD2,TRBV7-3,-
CASSLLGDRNVGYTF,TGTGCCAGCAGTTTATTGGGGGACAGAAATGTCGGCTACACCTTC,TRBJ1-2,TRBD1,TRBV27,-
CASSFPGDSSPLHF,TGCGCCAGCAGCTTCCCAGGGGATAGTTCACCCCTCCACTTT,TRBJ1-6,-,TRBV5-1,-
CASSLQAQETQYF,TGTGCCAGCAGCTTACAGGCCCAAGAGACCCAGTACTTC,TRBJ2-5,-,TRBV11-2,-
CASSPAAGGPDTQYF,TGTGCCAGCAGCCCCGCAGCGGGGGGGCCAGATACGCAGTATTTT,TRBJ2-3,TRBD2,TRBV7-6,-
CASSVAQTGNTIYF,TGTGCCAGCAGCGTAGCTCAAACAGGAAACACCATATATTTT,TRBJ1-3,-,TRBV9,-
CASSTWESWNSPLHF,TGTGCCAGTTCAACGTGGGAGTCGTGGAATTCACCCCTCCACTTT,TRBJ1-6,-,TRBV9,-
CASSSSPQGSDSPLHF,TGCGCCAGCAGCTCAAGCCCACAGGGGTCCGATTCACCCCTCCACTTT,TRBJ1-6,TRBD1,TRBV5-1,-
CASSFSGGMDTEAFF,TGTGCCAGCAGCTTCTCTGGTGGTATGGACACTGAAGCTTTCTTT,TRBJ1-1,-,TRBV7-3,-
CASSLAGALPSGANVLTF,TGTGCCAGCAGCTTAGCAGGGGCTCTTCCATCTGGGGCCAACGTCCTGACTTTC,TRBJ2-6,-,TRBV7-2,-
CASSPGTGRAYGYTF,TGTGCCAGCAGCCCAGGGACAGGGAGGGCCTATGGCTACACCTTC,TRBJ1-2,TRBD1,TRBV5-4,-
CASSQDLVAGELFF,TGTGCCAGCAGCCAAGACCTGGTCGCCGGGGAGCTGTTTTTT,TRBJ2-2,-,TRBV14,-
CASSLDRSLLGLAFF,TGTGCCAGCAGCTTAGATCGGTCCCTCCTTGGGTTAGCTTTCTTT,TRBJ1-1,-,TRBV11-2,-
CASSLGQTQYF,TGTGCCAGCAGTTTAGGCCAAACTCAGTACTTC,TRBJ2-5,-,TRBV27,-
CASSPVGQNTDTQYF,TGTGCCAGCAGCCCCGTAGGACAGAACACAGATACGCAGTATTTT,TRBJ2-3,-,TRBV5-6,-
CASSPEGSTGELFF,TGTGCCAGCTCACCTGAGGGGTCGACCGGGGAGCTGTTTTTT,TRBJ2-2,-,TRBV18,once
CASSLEGARGGELFF,TGTGCCAGCAGCTTGGAGGGGGCCCGGGGCGGGGAGCTGTTTTTT,TRBJ2-2,TRBD1,TRBV5-4,-
CASRMPGETQYF,TGTGCCAGCAGGATGCCCGGGGAGACCCAGTACTTC,TRBJ2-5,-,TRBV7-9,-
CASRHRERETQYF,TGTGCCAGCAGGCACCGGGAAAGAGAGACCCAGTACTTC,TRBJ2-5,-,TRBV6-5,-
CASSWGLGEETQYF,TGTGCCAGCAGCTGGGGACTAGGTGAAGAGACCCAGTACTTC,TRBJ2-5,TRBD2,TRBV11-2,-
CASSPTVPNEKLFF,TGTGCCAGCAGCCCGACAGTCCCTAATGAAAAACTGTTTTTT,TRBJ1-4,-,TRBV7-9,-
CASSRGQGNTIYF,TGTGCCAGCAGCAGGGGACAGGGAAACACCATATATTTT,TRBJ1-3,TRBD1,TRBV5-5,-
CASRGRGRGTDTQYF,TGTGCCAGCAGAGGTAGGGGTAGAGGCACAGATACGCAGTATTTT,TRBJ2-3,-,TRBV27,-
CAISEQLRETQYF,TGTGCCATCAGTGAGCAGTTGAGGGAGACCCAGTACTTC,TRBJ2-5,-,TRBV10-3,-
CASSRSGDYNEQFF,TGTGCCAGCAGTCGGAGCGGGGACTACAATGAGCAGTTCTTC,TRBJ2-1,TRBD2,TRBV6-1,-
CASSQEGAPGIGHEQFF,TGTGCCAGCAGCCAAGAGGGGGCTCCAGGGATCGGACATGAGCAGTTCTTC,TRBJ2-1,-,TRBV4-2,-